The clone carrying this T cell receptor beta chain appeared a few times. TCRdb re-analysed the 5' RACE reads in MiXCR, keeping a single row per CDR3 protein. Of about 190,000 distinct CDR3 sequences in the sample, approximately 20% were seen once. This sample is drawn from a study of T-cell memory formation after mild COVID-19. The CDR3 runs to 16 residues. Trimming removed 5 bases at V and 0 bases at J, with 15 bases between. Material: PBMCs or a T cell subset sorted from them (not recorded which). The chain joins TRBV12-3 or TRBV12-4 to TRBJ2-3, with D perhaps assigned TRBD1 or TRBD2 (7 bases each). The sequence was collected from an adult woman who had mild COVID-19 (a few samples of this study predate the infection). Cell type and time point are not known. CDR3 amino acids: CASSRQGGFSTDTQYF. The CDR3 DNA is TGTGCCAGCAGTCGACAGGGAGGGTTTAGCACAGATACGCAGTATTTT.